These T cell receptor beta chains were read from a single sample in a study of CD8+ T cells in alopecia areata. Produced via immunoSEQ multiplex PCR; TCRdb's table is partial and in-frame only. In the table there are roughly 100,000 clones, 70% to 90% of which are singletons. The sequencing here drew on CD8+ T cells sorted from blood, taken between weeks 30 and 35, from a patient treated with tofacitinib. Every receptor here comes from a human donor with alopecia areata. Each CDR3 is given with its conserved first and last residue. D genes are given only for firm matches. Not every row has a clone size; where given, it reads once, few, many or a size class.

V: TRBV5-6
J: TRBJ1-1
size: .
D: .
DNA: TGTGCCAGCAGCTTGGCCCCCGACACTGAAGCTTTCTTT
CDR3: CASSLAPDTEAFF

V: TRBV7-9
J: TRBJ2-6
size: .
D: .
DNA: TGTGCCAGCAGCCCTATGGGGCGGAGCTCTGGGGCCAACGTCCTGACTTTC
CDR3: CASSPMGRSSGANVLTF

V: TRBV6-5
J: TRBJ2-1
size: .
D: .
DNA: TGTGCCAGCAGTGAGGGGAATGAGCAGTTCTTC
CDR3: CASSEGNEQFF

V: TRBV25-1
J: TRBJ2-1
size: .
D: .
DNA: TGTGCCAGCAGTGAATTTGAGTCCTACAATGAGCAGTTCTTC
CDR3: CASSEFESYNEQFF

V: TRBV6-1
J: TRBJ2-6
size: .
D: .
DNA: TGTGCCAGCAGTGTCCAGGACAGCACCTTCTTTGGGGCCAACGTCCTGACTTTC
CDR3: CASSVQDSTFFGANVLTF

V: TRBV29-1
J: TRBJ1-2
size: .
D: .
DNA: TGCAGCGTTGAGGGCCGGGGGCAGGATGGCTACACCTTC
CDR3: CSVEGRGQDGYTF

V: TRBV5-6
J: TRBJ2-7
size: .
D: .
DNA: TGTGCCAGCAGCTTGGTCGACGAGCAGTACTTC
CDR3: CASSLVDEQYF

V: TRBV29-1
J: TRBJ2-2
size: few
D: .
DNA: TGCAGCGTTGAAACCCCGAACACCGGGGAGCTGTTTTTT
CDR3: CSVETPNTGELFF

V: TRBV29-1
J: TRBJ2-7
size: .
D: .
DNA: TGCAGCGTTGAAGATTGGCGGGCTAGCTCCTACGAGCAGTACTTC
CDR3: CSVEDWRASSYEQYF

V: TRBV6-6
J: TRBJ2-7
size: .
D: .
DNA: TGTGCCAGCAGTTACTCGGGACCCCCGGTATCCTACGAGCAGTACTTC
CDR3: CASSYSGPPVSYEQYF

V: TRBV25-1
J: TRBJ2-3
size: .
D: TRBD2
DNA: TGTGCCAGCAGTGAATGGGGGACTAGGGTTCAGTATTTT
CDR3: CASSEWGTRVQYF

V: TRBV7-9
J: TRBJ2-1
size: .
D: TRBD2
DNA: TGTGCCAGCAGCTTAGGTTGGGGGGGACCCCAAGTAGATGAGCAGTTCTTC
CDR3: CASSLGWGGPQVDEQFF

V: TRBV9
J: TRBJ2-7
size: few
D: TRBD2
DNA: TGTGCCAGCAGCGTAGGACTAGCGGCCTACGAGCAGTACTTC
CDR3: CASSVGLAAYEQYF

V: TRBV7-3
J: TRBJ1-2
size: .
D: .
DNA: TGTGCCAGCAGGAGATATGGAGGGGATCCCAACTATGGCTACACCTTC
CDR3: CASRRYGGDPNYGYTF

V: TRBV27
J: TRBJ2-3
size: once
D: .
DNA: TGTGCCAGCAGTTTTAGTTGGCAGACCACAGATACGCAGTATTTT
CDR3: CASSFSWQTTDTQYF

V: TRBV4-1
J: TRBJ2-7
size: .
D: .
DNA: TGCGCCAGCAGCCAAGATCGTGGACTCGGGATTTACGAGCAGTACTTC
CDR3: CASSQDRGLGIYEQYF

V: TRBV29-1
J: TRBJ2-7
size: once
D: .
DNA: TGCAGCGTTGTAGGCGACTGGCTGTACGAGCAGTACTTC
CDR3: CSVVGDWLYEQYF

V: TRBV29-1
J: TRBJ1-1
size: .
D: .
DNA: TGCAGCGTTGAAGATGCGGGACCGGAAGCTTTCTTT
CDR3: CSVEDAGPEAFF

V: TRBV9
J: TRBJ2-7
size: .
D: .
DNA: TGTGCCAGCAGCGTAGGTGAGAGCTACGAGCAGTACTTC
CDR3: CASSVGESYEQYF

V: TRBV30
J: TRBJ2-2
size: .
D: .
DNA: TGTGCCTGGAGGGGGTCAAACACCGGGGAGCTGTTTTTT
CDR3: CAWRGSNTGELFF

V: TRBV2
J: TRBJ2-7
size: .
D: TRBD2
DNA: TGTGCCAGCAGCTGGGGACTAGCGGGAGACGAGCAGTACTTC
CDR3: CASSWGLAGDEQYF

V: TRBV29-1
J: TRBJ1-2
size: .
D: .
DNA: TGCAGCGTCGATGACATTCGGGGCATCGGGTATGGCTACACCTTC
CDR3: CSVDDIRGIGYGYTF

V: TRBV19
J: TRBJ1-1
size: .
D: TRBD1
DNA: TGTGCCAGTAGTACCGGGACAGGGAACACTGAAGCTTTCTTT
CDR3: CASSTGTGNTEAFF

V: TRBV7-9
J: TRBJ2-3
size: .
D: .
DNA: TGTGCCAGCAGCCCAGAGACCCGCACAGATACGCAGTATTTT
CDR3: CASSPETRTDTQYF

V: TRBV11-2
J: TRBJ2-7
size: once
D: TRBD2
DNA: TGTGCCAGCAGCTTTAGCGGGAGCTACGAGCAGTACTTC
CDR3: CASSFSGSYEQYF

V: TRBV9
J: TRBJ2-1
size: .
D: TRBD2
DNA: TGTGCCAGCAGCGTCCCCATTGGCGGGAGCTCCTACAATGAGCAGTTCTTC
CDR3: CASSVPIGGSSYNEQFF

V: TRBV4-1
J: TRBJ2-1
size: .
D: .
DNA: TGCGCCAGCAGCCAGTGGGGATTATCCTACAATGAGCAGTTCTTC
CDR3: CASSQWGLSYNEQFF

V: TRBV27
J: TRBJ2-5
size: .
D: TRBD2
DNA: TGTGCCAGCAGACCTTGGGGAGGGGTCGGCCAAGAGACCCAGTACTTC
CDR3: CASRPWGGVGQETQYF

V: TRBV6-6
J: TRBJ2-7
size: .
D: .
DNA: TGTGCCAGCAGGGTCGCTGACTACGAGCAGTACTTC
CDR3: CASRVADYEQYF

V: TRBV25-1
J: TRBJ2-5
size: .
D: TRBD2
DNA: TGTGCCAGCAGTGAATGGGGAGGGTCCGAGACCCAGTACTTC
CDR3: CASSEWGGSETQYF

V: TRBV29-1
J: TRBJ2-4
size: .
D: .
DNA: TGCAGCGTTAAGGACAGATCGTTAGCCAAAAACATTCAGTACTTC
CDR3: CSVKDRSLAKNIQYF

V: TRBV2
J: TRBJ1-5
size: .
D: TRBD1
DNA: TGTGCCAGCAGTCCGAGACAGGGGTCGACTCAGCCCCAGCATTTT
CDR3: CASSPRQGSTQPQHF

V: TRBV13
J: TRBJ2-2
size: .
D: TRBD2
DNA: TGTGCCACCAGCGGACTAGCGGGAGGGAGCACCGGGGAGCTGTTTTTT
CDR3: CATSGLAGGSTGELFF

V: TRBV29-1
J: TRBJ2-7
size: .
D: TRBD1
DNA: TGCAGCGTTGAAGGGACAGGGGTCGACTACGAGCAGTACTTC
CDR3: CSVEGTGVDYEQYF

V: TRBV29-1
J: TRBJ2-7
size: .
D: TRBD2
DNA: TGCAGCGTTGACGTAGCGGGAGTATCCGGTGAGCAGTACTTC
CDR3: CSVDVAGVSGEQYF

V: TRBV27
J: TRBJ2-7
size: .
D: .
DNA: TGTGCCAGCAGTCAAAACCGGGACGCAAACTACGAGCAGTACTTC
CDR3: CASSQNRDANYEQYF

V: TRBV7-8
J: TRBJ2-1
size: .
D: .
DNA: TGTGCCAGCAGCACGGAACCTACCTCCTACAATGAGCAGTTCTTC
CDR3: CASSTEPTSYNEQFF

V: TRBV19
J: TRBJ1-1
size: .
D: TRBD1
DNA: TGTGCCAGTAGCTCCCCGGACAGGGTTGACATGAACACTGAAGCTTTCTTT
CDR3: CASSSPDRVDMNTEAFF

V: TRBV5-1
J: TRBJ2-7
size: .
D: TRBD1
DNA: TGCGCCAGCAGCTTGGGGACAGGGCCCTACGAGCAGTACTTC
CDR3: CASSLGTGPYEQYF

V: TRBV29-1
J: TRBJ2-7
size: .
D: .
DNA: TGCAGCGTTGAAGGGCGTTCGGGTCGAGGGGGCTACGAGCAGTACTTC
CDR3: CSVEGRSGRGGYEQYF

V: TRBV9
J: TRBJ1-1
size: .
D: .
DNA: TGTGCCAGCAGCGCCGGAGGGGCTGAAGCTTTCTTT
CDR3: CASSAGGAEAFF

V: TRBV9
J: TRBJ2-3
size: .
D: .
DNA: TGTGCCAGCAGCGTAGGGGACTCCACAGATACGCAGTATTTT
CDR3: CASSVGDSTDTQYF

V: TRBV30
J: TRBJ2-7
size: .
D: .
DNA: TGTGCCTGGAGCGCCTCCGGTTGGGACGAGCAGTACTTC
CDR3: CAWSASGWDEQYF

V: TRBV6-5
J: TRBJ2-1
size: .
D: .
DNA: TGTGCCAGCAGTTCAGGGGGGGGAGTATTCGAGCAGTTCTTC
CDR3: CASSSGGGVFEQFF

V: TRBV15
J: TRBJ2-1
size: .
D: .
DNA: TGTGCCACCAGCAGAGATCGCCTCCGGCGAGCGGCCTACAATGAGCAGTTCTTC
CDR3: CATSRDRLRRAAYNEQFF

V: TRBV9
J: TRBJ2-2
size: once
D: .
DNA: TGTGCCAGCAGCACAGGGACCGGGGAGCTGTTTTTT
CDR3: CASSTGTGELFF

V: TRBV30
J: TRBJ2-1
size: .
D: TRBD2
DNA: TGTGCCTGGACCCAAGGGGGTCTAGCGGGAGGGGAAAATGAGCAGTTCTTC
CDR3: CAWTQGGLAGGENEQFF

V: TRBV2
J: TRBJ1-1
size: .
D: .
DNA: TGTGCGTATAGGCTGAACACTGAAGCTTTCTTT
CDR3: CAYRLNTEAFF

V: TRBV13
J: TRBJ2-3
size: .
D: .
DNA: TGTGCCAGCAGCTTCATTCAAACGACAGGGACTAGCACAGATACGCAGTATTTT
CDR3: CASSFIQTTGTSTDTQYF

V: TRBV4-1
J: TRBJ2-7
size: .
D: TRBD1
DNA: TGCGCCAGCAGCCAAAAAGGAGGACAGGGTAGCTACGAGCAGTACTTC
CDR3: CASSQKGGQGSYEQYF

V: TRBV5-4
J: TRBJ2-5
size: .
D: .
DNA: TGTGCCAGCAGCTTGTTCGACCGCACGCTACAAGAGACCCAGTACTTC
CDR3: CASSLFDRTLQETQYF

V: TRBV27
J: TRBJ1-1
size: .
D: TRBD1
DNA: TGTGCCAGCAGTTTAGGGACAGGCCATAGAGAAGCTTTCTTT
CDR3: CASSLGTGHREAFF

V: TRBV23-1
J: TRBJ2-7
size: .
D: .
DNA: TGCGCCAGCAGTCACCGACGGAGCTCCTACGAGCAGTACTTC
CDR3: CASSHRRSSYEQYF

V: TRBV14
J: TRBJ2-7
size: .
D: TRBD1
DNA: TGTGCCAGCAGCCAAGATCAGACAGGGAGATCCTACGAGCAGTACTTC
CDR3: CASSQDQTGRSYEQYF

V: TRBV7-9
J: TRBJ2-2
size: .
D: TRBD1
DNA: TGTGCCAGCAGCTATTACTTCCAACAGGGGGCGACCGGGGAGCTGTTTTTT
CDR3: CASSYYFQQGATGELFF

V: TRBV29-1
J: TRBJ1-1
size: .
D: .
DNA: TGCAGCGTTTCTAACCTTTCGAGGACGGTGGAAGGACCCCGACCGTCACGCGCTTTCTTT
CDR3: CSVSNLSRTVEGPRPSRAFF

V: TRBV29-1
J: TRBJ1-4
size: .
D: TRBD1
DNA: TGCAGCGTTGAGGGACAGGGGGCCCTGTTTTTT
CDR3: CSVEGQGALFF

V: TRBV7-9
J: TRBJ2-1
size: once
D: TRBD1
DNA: TGTGCCAGCAGCACCGGGACAGACAATGAGCAGTTCTTC
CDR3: CASSTGTDNEQFF